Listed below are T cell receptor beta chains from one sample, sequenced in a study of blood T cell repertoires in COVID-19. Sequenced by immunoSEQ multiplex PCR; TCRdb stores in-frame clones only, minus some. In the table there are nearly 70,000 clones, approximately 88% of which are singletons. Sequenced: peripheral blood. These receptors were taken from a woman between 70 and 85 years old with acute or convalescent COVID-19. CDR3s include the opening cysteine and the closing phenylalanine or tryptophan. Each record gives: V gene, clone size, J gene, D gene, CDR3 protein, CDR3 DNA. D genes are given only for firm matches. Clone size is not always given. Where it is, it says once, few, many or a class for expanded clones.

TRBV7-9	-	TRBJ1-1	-	CASSPSGSENTEAFF	TGTGCCAGCAGCCCCTCAGGGTCGGAGAACACTGAAGCTTTCTTT
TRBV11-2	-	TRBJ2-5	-	CASSEPGAQYF	TGTGCCAGCAGCGAGCCCGGGGCCCAGTACTTC
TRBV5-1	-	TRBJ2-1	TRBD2	CASSPGLEFLNEQFF	TGCGCCAGCAGCCCGGGACTAGAGTTCCTCAATGAGCAGTTCTTC
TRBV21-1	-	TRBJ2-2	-	CASSKAFGKGQGMELFF	TGTGCCAGCAGCAAAGCCTTCGGGAAGGGACAGGGAATGGAGCTGTTTTTT
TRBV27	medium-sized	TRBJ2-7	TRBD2	CASSFTSGGYEQYF	TGTGCCAGCAGTTTTACTAGCGGGGGCTACGAGCAGTACTTC
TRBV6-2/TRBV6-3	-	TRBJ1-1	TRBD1	CASSSRQGVNTEAFF	TGTGCCAGCAGTTCCCGACAGGGAGTGAACACTGAAGCTTTCTTT
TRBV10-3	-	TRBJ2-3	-	CAISTGGGDTQYF	TGTGCCATCAGTACAGGGGGGGGAGATACGCAGTATTTT
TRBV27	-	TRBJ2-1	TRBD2	CASSLLGLAGPEEPFF	TGTGCCAGCAGCCTTTTGGGGCTAGCGGGGCCCGAGGAGCCGTTCTTC
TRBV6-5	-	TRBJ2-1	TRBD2	CASSPRLAGHNEQFF	TGTGCCAGCAGTCCCAGACTAGCGGGCCACAATGAGCAGTTCTTC
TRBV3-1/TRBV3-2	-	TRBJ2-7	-	CASSRIFEDEQYF	TGTGCCAGCAGCCGTATTTTCGAGGACGAGCAGTACTTC
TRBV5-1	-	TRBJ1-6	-	CASSSRDKLNSPLHF	TGCGCCAGCAGCTCCCGGGACAAACTTAATTCACCCCTCCACTTT
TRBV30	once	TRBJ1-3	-	CAWRDSYTIYF	TGTGCCTGGAGAGACAGTTACACCATATATTTT
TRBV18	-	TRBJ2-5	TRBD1	CASSWNRDRQETQYF	TGTGCCAGCTCCTGGAACCGGGACAGGCAAGAGACCCAGTACTTC
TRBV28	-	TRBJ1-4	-	CASSLRTAYNEKLFF	TGTGCCAGCAGTTTACGGACAGCGTACAATGAAAAACTGTTTTTT
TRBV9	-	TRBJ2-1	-	CASSADWYNEQFF	TGTGCCAGCAGTGCGGACTGGTACAATGAGCAGTTCTTC